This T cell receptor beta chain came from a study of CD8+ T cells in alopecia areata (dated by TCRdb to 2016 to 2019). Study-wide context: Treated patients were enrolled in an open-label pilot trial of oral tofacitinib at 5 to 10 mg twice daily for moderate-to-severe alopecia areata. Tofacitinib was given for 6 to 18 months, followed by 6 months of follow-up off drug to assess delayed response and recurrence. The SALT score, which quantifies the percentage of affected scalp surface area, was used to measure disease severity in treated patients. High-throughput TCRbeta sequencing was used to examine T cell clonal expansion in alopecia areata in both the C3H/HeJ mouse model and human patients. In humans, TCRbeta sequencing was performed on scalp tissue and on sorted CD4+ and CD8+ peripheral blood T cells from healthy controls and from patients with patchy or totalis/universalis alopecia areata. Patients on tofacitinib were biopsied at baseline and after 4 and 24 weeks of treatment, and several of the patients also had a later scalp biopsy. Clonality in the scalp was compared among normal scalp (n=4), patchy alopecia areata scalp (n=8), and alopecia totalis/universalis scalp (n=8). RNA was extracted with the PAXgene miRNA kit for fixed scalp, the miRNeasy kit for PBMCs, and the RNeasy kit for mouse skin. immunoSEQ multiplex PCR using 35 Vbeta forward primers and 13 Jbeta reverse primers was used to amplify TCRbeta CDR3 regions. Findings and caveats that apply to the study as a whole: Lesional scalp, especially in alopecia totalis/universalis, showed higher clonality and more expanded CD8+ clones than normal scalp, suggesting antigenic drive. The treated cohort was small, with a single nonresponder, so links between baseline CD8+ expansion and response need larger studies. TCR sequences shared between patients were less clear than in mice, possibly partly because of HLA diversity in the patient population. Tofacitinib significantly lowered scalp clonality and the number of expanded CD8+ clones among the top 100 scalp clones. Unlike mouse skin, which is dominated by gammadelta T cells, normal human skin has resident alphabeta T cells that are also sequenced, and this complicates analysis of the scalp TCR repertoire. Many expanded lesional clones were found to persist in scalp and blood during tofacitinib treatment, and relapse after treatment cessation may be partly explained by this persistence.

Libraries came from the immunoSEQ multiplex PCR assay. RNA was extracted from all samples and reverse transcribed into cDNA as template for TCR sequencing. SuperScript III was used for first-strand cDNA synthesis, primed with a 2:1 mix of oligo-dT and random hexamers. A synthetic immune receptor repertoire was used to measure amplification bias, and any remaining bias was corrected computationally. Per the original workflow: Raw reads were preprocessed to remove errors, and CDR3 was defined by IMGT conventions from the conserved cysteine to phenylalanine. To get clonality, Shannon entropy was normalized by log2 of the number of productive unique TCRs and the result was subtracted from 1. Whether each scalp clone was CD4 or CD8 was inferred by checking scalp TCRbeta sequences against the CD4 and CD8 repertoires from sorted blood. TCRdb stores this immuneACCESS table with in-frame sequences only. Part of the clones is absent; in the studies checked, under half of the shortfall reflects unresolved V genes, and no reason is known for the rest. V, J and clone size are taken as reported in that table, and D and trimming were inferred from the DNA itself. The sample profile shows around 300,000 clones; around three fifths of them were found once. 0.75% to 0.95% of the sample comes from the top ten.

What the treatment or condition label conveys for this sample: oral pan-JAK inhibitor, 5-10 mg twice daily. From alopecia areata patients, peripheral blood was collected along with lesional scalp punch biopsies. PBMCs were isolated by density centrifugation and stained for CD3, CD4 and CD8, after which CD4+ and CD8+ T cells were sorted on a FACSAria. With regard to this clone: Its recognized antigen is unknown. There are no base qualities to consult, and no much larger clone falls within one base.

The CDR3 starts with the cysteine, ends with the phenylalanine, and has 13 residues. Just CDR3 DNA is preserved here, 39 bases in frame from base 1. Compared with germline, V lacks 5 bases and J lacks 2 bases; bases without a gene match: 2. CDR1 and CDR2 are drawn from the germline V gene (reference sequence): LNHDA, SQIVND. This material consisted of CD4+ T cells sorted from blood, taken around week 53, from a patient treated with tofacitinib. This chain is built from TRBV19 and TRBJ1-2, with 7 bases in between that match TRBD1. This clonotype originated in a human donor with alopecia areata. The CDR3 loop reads CASSEGANYGYTF. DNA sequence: TGTGCCAGTAGTGAGGGGGCCAACTATGGCTACACCTTC. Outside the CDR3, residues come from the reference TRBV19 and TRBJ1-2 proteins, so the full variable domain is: DGGITQSPKYLFRKEGQNVTLSCEQNLNHDAMYWYRQDPGQGLRLIYYSQIVNDFQKGDIAEGYSVSREKKESFPLTVTSAQKNPTAFYLCASSEGANYGYTFGSGTRLTVV.